Listed below are T cell receptor beta chains from one sample, sequenced in a study of CD8 T cells in ankylosing spondylitis. TCRdb re-called the 5' RACE reads with MiXCR, one entry per CDR3 protein. The sample records a few hundred thousand distinct CDR3 sequences, roughly 10% being singletons. The sample was blood, either unsorted or a sorted T cell fraction (not recorded which). Source of these receptors: a male donor with ankylosing spondylitis or in good health (not recorded which). Each CDR3 is given with its conserved first and last residue.

j_gene,v_gene,CDR3aa
TRBJ1-1,TRBV19,CASSFPLQGKNTEAFF
TRBJ2-6,TRBV7-3,CASQEGVGANVLTF
TRBJ2-7,TRBV2,CASLPVGRSYEQYF
TRBJ1-1,TRBV28,CASSSTDRTTEAFF
TRBJ1-1,TRBV5-1,CASSPTAGRSEAFF
TRBJ1-2,TRBV9,CASSVGGRVYGYTF
TRBJ2-1,TRBV6-5,CASSFDRGLHEQFF
TRBJ2-3,TRBV28,CASRKSLAYKGDTQYF
TRBJ2-1,TRBV4-2,CASSQKIAGGIYPDEQFF
TRBJ2-6,TRBV5-1,CASSLQLAGTSGANVLTF
TRBJ2-5,TRBV5-1,CASSWQGARETQYF
TRBJ1-3,TRBV9,CASNEDLGGNTIYF
TRBJ2-7,TRBV20-1,CSASIIDEQYF
TRBJ1-4,TRBV27,CASRETGDEKLFF
TRBJ1-5,TRBV20-1,CSASILWPQHF
TRBJ2-1,TRBV10-2,CASTQGSSYTEQFF
TRBJ2-3,TRBV5-1,CASSLAAGGPPDTQYF
TRBJ2-5,TRBV4-1,CASSQASGPETQYF
TRBJ2-1,TRBV12-3/TRBV12-4,CASSRTSGTNNEQFF
TRBJ2-1,TRBV7-9,CASSLVPLSYNEQFF
TRBJ1-2,TRBV6-2/TRBV6-3,CASSYFGTYYGYTF
TRBJ2-2,TRBV7-9,CASSLAPSGTGELFF
TRBJ2-1,TRBV12-3/TRBV12-4,CASRPLQLAGGQISDNEQFF
TRBJ2-2,TRBV5-1,CASSITGTSGTGELFF